This TCR beta chain is from a study of cytomegalovirus exposure and HLA in healthy donors. Notes on the study in general: The classifier, whose performance was assessed in both the original and validation cohorts, reportedly diagnosed cytomegalovirus status with high specificity and sensitivity. A list of 150 to 200 TCR beta chains associated with cytomegalovirus was given. Among the most significant clusters, several appeared linked to common viral pathogens in a later analysis.

About this clone itself: No antigen is known for it.

The CDR3 length is 16 residues. Germline V lookup: CDR1 SGDLS, CDR2 YYNGEE. Deletions cut 0 bases from V and 6 bases from J, with 17 bases between. The PCR ran on 60 Vbeta and 13 Jbeta primers. TCRdb's copy holds only in-frame clones and misses some; the assay was immunoSEQ multiplex PCR. The repertoire holds about 120,000 clones, with roughly 85% as singletons. Donors likely had unrecorded immune exposures despite being nominally healthy when sampled. This TCR was sampled from a man aged 25 to 40 in good health and CMV-seropositive. Material for sequencing was PBMCs. V is TRBV9 and J is TRBJ2-3; possibly TRBD1 for D (5 bases). CDR3 in DNA: TGTGCCAGCAGCGTAGAGGCCAGGGTATTGTCTGATACGCAGTATTTT. This gives the protein CASSVEARVLSDTQYF.